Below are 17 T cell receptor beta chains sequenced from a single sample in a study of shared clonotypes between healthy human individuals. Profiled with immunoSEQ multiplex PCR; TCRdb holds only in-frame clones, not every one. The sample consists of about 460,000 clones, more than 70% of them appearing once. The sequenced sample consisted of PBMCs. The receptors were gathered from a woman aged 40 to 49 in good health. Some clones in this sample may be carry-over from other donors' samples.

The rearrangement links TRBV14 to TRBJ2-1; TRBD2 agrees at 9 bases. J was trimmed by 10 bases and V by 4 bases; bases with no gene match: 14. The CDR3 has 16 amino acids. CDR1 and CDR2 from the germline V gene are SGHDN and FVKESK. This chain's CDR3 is CASSRGVIAGVEEQFF. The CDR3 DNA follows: TGTGCCAGCAGCCGCGGTGTTATAGCGGGAGTGGAGGAGCAGTTCTTC.

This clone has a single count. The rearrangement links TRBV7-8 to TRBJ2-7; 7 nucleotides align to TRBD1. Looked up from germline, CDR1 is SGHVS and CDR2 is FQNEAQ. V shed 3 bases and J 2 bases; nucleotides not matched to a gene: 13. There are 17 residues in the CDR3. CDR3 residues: CASSFPRTDRVTYEQYF. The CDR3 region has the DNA TGTGCCAGCAGCTTCCCCCGTACTGACAGGGTCACCTACGAGCAGTACTTC.

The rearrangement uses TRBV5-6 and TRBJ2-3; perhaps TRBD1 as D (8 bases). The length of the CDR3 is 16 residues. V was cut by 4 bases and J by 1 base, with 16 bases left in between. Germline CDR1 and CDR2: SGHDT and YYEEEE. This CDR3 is CASSIGQGGGTDTQYF. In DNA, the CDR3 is TGTGCCAGCAGCATAGGACAGGGAGGGGGCACAGATACGCAGTATTTT. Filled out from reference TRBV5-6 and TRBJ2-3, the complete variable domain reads DAGVTQSPTHLIKTRGQQVTLRCSPKSGHDTVSWYQQALGQGPQFIFQYYEEEERQRGNFPDRFSGHQFPNYSSELNVNALLLGDSALYLCASSIGQGGGTDTQYFGPGTRLTVL.

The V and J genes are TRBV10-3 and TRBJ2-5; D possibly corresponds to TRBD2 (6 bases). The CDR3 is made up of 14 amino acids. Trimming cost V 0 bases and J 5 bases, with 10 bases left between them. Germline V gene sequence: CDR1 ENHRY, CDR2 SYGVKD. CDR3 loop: CAISESRGWETQYF. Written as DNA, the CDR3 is TGTGCCATCAGTGAGTCGCGGGGCTGGGAGACCCAGTACTTC.

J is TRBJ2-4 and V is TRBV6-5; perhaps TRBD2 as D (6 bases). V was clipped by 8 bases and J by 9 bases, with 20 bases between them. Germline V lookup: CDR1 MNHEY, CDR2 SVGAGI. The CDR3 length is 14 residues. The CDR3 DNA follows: TGTGCCAGCCAAGGTTCGGCAGCCGGGGGCATTCAGTACTTC. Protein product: CASQGSAAGGIQYF.

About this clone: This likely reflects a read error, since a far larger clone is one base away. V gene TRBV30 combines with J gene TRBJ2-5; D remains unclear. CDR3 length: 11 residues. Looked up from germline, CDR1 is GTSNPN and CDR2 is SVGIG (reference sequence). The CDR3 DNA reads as TGTGCCTGGGAAACAAAAGAGACCCGGTACTTC. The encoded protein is CAWETKETRYF. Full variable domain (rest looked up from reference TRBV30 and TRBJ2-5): SQTIHQWPATLVQPVGSPLSLECTVEGTSNPNLYWYRQAAGRGLQLLFYSVGIGQISSEVPQNLSASRPQDRQFILSSKKLLLSDSGFYLCAWETKETRYFGPGTRLLVL.

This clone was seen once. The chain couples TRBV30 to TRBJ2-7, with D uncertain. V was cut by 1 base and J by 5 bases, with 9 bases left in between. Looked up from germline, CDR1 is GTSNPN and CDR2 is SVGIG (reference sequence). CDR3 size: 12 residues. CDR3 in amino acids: CAWSGLSHEQYF. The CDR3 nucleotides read TGTGCCTGGAGTGGGCTATCCCACGAGCAGTACTTC.

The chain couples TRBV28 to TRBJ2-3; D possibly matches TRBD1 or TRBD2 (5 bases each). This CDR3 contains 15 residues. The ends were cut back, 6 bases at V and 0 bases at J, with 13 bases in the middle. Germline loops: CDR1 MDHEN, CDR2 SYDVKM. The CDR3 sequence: CASSLTGTSTDTQYF. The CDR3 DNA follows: TGTGCCAGCAGCCTTACCGGGACCAGCACAGATACGCAGTATTTT.

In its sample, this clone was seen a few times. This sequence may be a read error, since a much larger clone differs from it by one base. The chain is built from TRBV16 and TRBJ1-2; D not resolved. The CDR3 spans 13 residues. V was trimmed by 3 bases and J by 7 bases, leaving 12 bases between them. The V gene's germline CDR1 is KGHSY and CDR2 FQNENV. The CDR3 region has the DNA TGTGCCAGCAGCCATCCCTCGGGAAGTGGCTACACCTTC. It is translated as CASSHPSGSGYTF.

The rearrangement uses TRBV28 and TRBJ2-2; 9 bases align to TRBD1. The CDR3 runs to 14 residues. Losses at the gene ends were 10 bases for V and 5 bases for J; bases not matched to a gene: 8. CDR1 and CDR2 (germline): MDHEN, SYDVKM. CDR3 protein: CATIGQGWTGELFF. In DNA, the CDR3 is TGTGCCACCATAGGACAGGGGTGGACCGGGGAGCTGTTTTTT.

CDR3 bases: TGTGCCATCAGTGAGGGACAGAGCCTAGCCAAAAACATTCAGTACTTC. Protein product: CAISEGQSLAKNIQYF. This sequence joins TRBV10-3 and TRBJ2-4, with D perhaps matching TRBD1 (6 bases). The CDR3 is 16 amino acids. The V gene lost 2 bases and the J gene lost 0 bases, with 11 bases spanning the gap. Germline V CDR1 and CDR2: ENHRY, SYGVKD.

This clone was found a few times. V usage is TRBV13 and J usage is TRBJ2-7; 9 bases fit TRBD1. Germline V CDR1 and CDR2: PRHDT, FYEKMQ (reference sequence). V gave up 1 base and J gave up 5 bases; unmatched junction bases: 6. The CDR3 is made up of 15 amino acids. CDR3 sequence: CASSLAPDRGHEQYF. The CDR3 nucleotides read TGTGCCAGCAGCTTAGCTCCGGACAGGGGCCACGAGCAGTACTTC.

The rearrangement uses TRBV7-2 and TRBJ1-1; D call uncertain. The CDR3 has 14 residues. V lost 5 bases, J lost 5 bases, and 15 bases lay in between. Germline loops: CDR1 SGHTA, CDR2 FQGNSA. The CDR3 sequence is CASSPIEEGTEAFF. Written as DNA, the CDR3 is TGTGCCAGCAGCCCGATCGAGGAGGGAACTGAAGCTTTCTTT.

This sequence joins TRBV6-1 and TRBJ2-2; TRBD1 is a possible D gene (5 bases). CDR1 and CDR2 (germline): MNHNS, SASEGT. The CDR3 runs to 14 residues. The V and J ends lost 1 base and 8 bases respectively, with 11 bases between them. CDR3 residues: CASSEDRLGGELFF. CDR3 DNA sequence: TGTGCCAGCAGTGAAGACAGGTTGGGTGGGGAGCTGTTTTTT.

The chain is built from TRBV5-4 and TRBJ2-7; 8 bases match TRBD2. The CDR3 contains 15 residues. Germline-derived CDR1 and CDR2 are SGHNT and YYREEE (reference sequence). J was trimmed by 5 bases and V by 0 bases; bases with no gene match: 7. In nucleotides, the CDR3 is TGTGCCAGCAGCTTGGCGGGACCGGGGGGGAACGAGCAGTACTTC. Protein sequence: CASSLAGPGGNEQYF.

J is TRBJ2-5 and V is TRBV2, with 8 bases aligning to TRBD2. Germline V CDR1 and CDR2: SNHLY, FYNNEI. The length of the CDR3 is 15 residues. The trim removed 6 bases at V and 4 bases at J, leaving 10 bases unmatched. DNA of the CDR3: TGTGCCAGCAGAAGCGGGGGATCGAGGGCAGAGACCCAGTACTTC. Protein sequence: CASRSGGSRAETQYF.

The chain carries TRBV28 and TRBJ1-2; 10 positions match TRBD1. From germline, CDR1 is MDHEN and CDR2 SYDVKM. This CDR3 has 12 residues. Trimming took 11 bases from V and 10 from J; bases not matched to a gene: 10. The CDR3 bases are TGTGCCGGCTATGGGACAGGGGTTTTCTACACCTTC. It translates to CAGYGTGVFYTF.